This is a list of T cell receptor beta chains from one sample in a study of regulatory T cells in long-lasting Graves disease. TCRdb processed the multiplex PCR reads anew with MiXCR; each CDR3 protein has one entry. This sample has about 470,000 distinct CDR3 sequences, with under 15% found just once. This same sample was also taken into another study, of T cells in Graves' hyperthyroidism and ophthalmopathy.

The source material was peripheral blood mononuclear cells (PBMCs), sampled at new diagnosis, from a patient treated with antithyroid drugs. These receptors all come from a woman between 25 and 40 years old with Graves disease. Each CDR3 is given with its conserved first and last residue. Fields, in order: J gene, clone size, D gene, V gene, CDR3 protein, CDR3 DNA. A D gene is named only where the DNA matches it firmly. Clone size is stated in some rows and not others, as once, few, many or a class when expanded.

TRBJ1-1 many - TRBV10-3 CAIRRDPNTEAFF TGTGCCATCAGAAGGGACCCAAACACTGAAGCTTTCTTT
TRBJ2-5 many - TRBV11-1 CASSLVFGARETQYF TGTGCCAGCAGCTTAGTGTTCGGGGCTAGGGAGACCCAGTACTTC
TRBJ2-7 many - TRBV18 CASSPLEGFEQYF TGTGCCAGCTCACCACTGGAAGGGTTCGAGCAGTACTTC
TRBJ1-2 many TRBD1 TRBV30 CAWDPGQLNYGYTF TGTGCCTGGGATCCGGGACAGCTTAACTATGGCTACACCTTC
TRBJ2-7 - - TRBV4-1 CASSPRRENEQYF TGCGCCAGCAGCCCCCGGCGGGAAAACGAGCAGTACTTC
TRBJ2-1 - TRBD2 TRBV14 CASRSAGLAYNEQFF TGTGCCAGCAGATCGGCGGGACTAGCGTACAATGAGCAGTTCTTC
TRBJ2-5 many - TRBV11-2 CASSPAVGTLHQETQYF TGTGCCAGCAGCCCAGCCGTGGGGACTCTCCATCAAGAGACCCAGTACTTC
TRBJ2-2 once - TRBV6-1 CASSETAAGELFF TGTGCCAGCAGTGAGACAGCAGCCGGGGAGCTGTTTTTT
TRBJ2-7 - - TRBV25-1 CANRGQGGSYEQYF TGTGCTAACCGGGGGCAGGGAGGTTCCTACGAGCAGTACTTC
TRBJ2-5 - TRBD2 TRBV19 CASSILGRLETQYF TGTGCCAGTAGTATTCTCGGGAGGTTAGAGACCCAGTACTTC
TRBJ2-3 few TRBD1 TRBV20-1 CSARPGQGNADTQYF TGCAGTGCTAGACCGGGACAGGGTAACGCAGATACGCAGTATTTT
TRBJ2-7 many TRBD1 TRBV3-1 CASSQGQVSEQYF TGTGCCAGCAGCCAGGGACAGGTATCCGAGCAGTACTTC
TRBJ2-7 many TRBD1 TRBV7-9 CASSRQGPATYEQYF TGTGCCAGCAGCCGACAGGGGCCGGCTACCTACGAGCAGTACTTC
TRBJ2-1 - TRBD2 TRBV6-1 CASSEANGGEGSYNEQFF TGTGCCAGCAGTGAAGCGAACGGCGGGGAGGGCTCTTACAATGAGCAGTTCTTC
TRBJ1-2 - - TRBV28 CASKRGVNYGYTF TGTGCCAGCAAAAGGGGGGTAAACTATGGCTACACCTTC
TRBJ2-3 many - TRBV5-1 CASSVGATDTQYF TGCGCCAGCTCCGTCGGGGCCACAGATACGCAGTATTTT
TRBJ2-5 many TRBD1 TRBV29-1 CSGSNWDRLIQETQYF TGCAGCGGTAGTAATTGGGACAGGTTGATCCAAGAGACCCAGTACTTC
TRBJ2-5 - - TRBV25-1 CASSMIGRDETQYF TGTGCCAGCAGTATGATTGGGCGGGACGAGACCCAGTACTTC
TRBJ2-2 many - TRBV11-2 CASSPDPRNTGELFF TGTGCCAGCAGCCCCGACCCTAGGAACACCGGGGAGCTGTTTTTT